The T cell receptor beta chain under discussion was sequenced for a study of kidney transplant recipient with SARS-CoV-2 infection. Remarks on this clonotype: This may stem from a read error, because a much larger clone lies one nucleotide away.

MiXCR, applied by TCRdb to the reads, yields one record per CDR3 protein. Of fewer than 250,000 distinct CDR3 sequences listed, 25% to 35% are singletons. The V gene lost 7 bases and the J gene lost 10 bases, with 14 bases spanning the gap. CDR1 is MNHEY and CDR2 is SVGAGI in the germline V gene. The CDR3 is 13 residues long. The sequencing used a blood sample, collected at baseline and on roughly day 110 from a kidney transplant recipient. The origin of this receptor is a young adult male patient who had COVID-19 and was a kidney transplant recipient. Among the T cells, some may be from the graft donor. This chain uses TRBV6-5 with TRBJ1-6; D possibly corresponds to TRBD1 (5 bases). The CDR3 loop is CASMRGGGSPLHF. The CDR3 DNA sequence: TGTGCCAGCATGAGGGGCGGCGGGTCACCCCTCCACTTT.